The 30 T cell receptor beta chains listed next were all sequenced from one sample in a study of read filtering for tumor transcriptome and immune sequencing. From 300 to 450 ng of RNA, a library with molecular barcoded alpha/delta and beta/gamma adaptors was made. TCRdb ran MiXCR on the reads and lists one entry per CDR3 protein. The repertoire holds about 130,000 distinct CDR3 sequences, over 10% seen once, with around 8.3% in the top ten. The material sequenced was a population of CD138-negative cells sorted from bone marrow. The receptors come from a donor aged 40 or older with multiple myeloma.

This clonotype has ten or more counts. J is TRBJ2-1 and V is TRBV3-1; 12 bases map to TRBD2. The V gene end was trimmed by 0 bases and the J gene end by 8 bases; junction bases not matched to a gene: 5. This CDR3 is 16 amino acids long. Germline CDR1 and CDR2: LGHDT and YNNKEL (reference sequence). The CDR3 protein is CASSQDRLAGADEQFF. In DNA form, the CDR3 reads TGTGCCAGCAGCCAAGATCGACTAGCGGGAGCTGATGAGCAGTTCTTC.

This clonotype was observed at least ten times. The rearrangement uses TRBV12-3 or TRBV12-4 and TRBJ2-3; 9 nucleotides align to TRBD2. The V segment lost 0 bases and the J segment 0 bases; nucleotides outside the gene matches: 7. CDR3 length: 18 amino acids. The CDR3 coding sequence is TGTGCCAGCAGTTTAGCGCAAGCTAGCGGGATCAGCACAGATACGCAGTATTTT. It codes for CASSLAQASGISTDTQYF.

V is TRBV18 and J is TRBJ1-5; D unclear. CDR1 KGHSH and CDR2 LQKENI come from the germline V gene. The CDR3 covers 13 residues. V was trimmed by 3 bases and J by 1 base, leaving 4 bases between them. The CDR3 DNA is TGTGCCAGCTCACCTGTGAGCAATCAGCCCCAGCATTTT. Amino acids: CASSPVSNQPQHF.

Regarding this clonotype: The junction shows a germline mismatch at one end, possibly a read error. The chain combines TRBV19 with TRBJ2-2; tentative D call: TRBD2 (5 bases). Germline V gene sequence: CDR1 LNHDA, CDR2 SQIVND (reference sequence). This CDR3 has 13 residues. The CDR3 protein is CASGGQSTGELLF. Written as DNA, the CDR3 is TGTGCCAGTGGTGGGCAAAGCACCGGGGAGCTGCTTTTT.

The sample holds many counts of this clonotype. The chain couples TRBV29-1 to TRBJ2-7; the match to TRBD2 covers 11 bases. The CDR3 consists of 13 residues. The V gene's germline CDR1 is SQVTM and CDR2 ANQGSEA. The trim removed 6 bases at V and 2 bases at J, leaving 3 bases unmatched. CDR3 loop: CSVGTSGTYEQYF. The DNA for the CDR3 is TGCAGCGTCGGGACTAGCGGAACCTACGAGCAGTACTTC.

This clonotype has just a few counts. The rearrangement links TRBV20-1 to TRBJ2-3; a weak D match, TRBD2 (6 bases). The germline CDR1 and CDR2 sequences are DFQATT and SNEGSKA (reference sequence). The CDR3 consists of 16 residues. Trimming cost V 1 base and J 2 bases, with 16 bases left between them. The CDR3 DNA reads TGCAGTGCTAGAGGTGGGCGGGATATACTCACAGATACGCAGTATTTT. Its protein product is CSARGGRDILTDTQYF.

This clonotype is medium-sized by share. One end of the junction does not line up with germline, which may come from a read error. V usage is TRBV7-2 and J usage is TRBJ2-1, with TRBD2 matching 14 bases. Germline V lookup: CDR1 SGHTA, CDR2 FQGNSA. CDR3 size: 15 residues. CDR3 loop: CASSRGTSGSNEQFF. The CDR3 nucleotides read TGCGCCAGCAGCAGGGGGACTAGCGGGAGCAATGAGCAGTTCTTC.

This clonotype was seen ten or more times. The chain carries TRBV12-3 or TRBV12-4 and TRBJ2-7; D is possibly TRBD2 (6 bases). The CDR3 covers 13 residues. Deletions cut 8 bases from V and 8 bases from J, with 19 bases between. This CDR3 reads CASWAGPWGKQYF. DNA of the CDR3: TGTGCCAGCTGGGCGGGACCCTGGGGGAAGCAGTACTTC.

At least ten counts were recorded for this clonotype. This chain links TRBV18 with TRBJ1-4; 7 bases align to TRBD1. Per the germline V gene, CDR1 is KGHSH and CDR2 is LQKENI. V was clipped by 2 bases and J by 5 bases; unmatched bases: 2. This CDR3 has 14 residues. The CDR3 loop reads CASSPTGENEKLFF. The CDR3 DNA is TGTGCCAGCTCACCAACAGGGGAAAATGAAAAACTGTTTTTT.

This clonotype was detected many times. The chain has TRBV20-1 and TRBJ2-5, with no clear D. The CDR3 is 11 residues long. Germline CDR1 DFQATT, CDR2 SNEGSKA (reference sequence). With 0 bases removed from V and 4 bases from J, the gap between germline ends came to 3 bases. The CDR3 reads CSARDRETQYF. The CDR3 DNA sequence: TGCAGTGCTAGAGATCGAGAGACCCAGTACTTC.

Turning to this clonotype: A much larger clonotype is one base distant, so this may be a read error. This rearrangement joins TRBV24-1 to TRBJ1-5; maybe TRBD1 (5 bases). This CDR3 has 12 residues. Germline V gives CDR1 KGHDR, CDR2 SFDVKD. The CDR3 is CVTSDPGTEKHF. The CDR3 DNA reads as TGTGTCACCAGTGATCCCGGGACGGAGAAGCATTTT.

This clonotype was counted at least ten times. This sequence joins TRBV24-1 and TRBJ2-1, with TRBD2 identical over 11 bases. CDR3 length: 13 residues. Trimming took 10 bases from V and 8 from J; bases not matched to a gene: 6. Per the germline V gene, CDR1 is KGHDR and CDR2 is SFDVKD. The CDR3 DNA reads as TGTGCCACTAGGACTAGCGGGCGGGATGAGCAGTTCTTC. Its translation: CATRTSGRDEQFF.

This clonotype was picked up many times. The chain carries TRBV6-2 or TRBV6-3 and TRBJ1-5; D is unclear. Looked up from germline, CDR1 is MNHEY and CDR2 is SVGEGT. This CDR3 has 14 residues. V gave up 2 bases and J gave up 2 bases, with 7 bases separating them. CDR3 bases: TGTGCCAGCAGTTACCTCCAGGGCAATCAGCCCCAGCATTTT. Protein product: CASSYLQGNQPQHF.

This clonotype was observed many times. The V gene is TRBV6-2 or TRBV6-3, the J gene TRBJ2-1; D not resolved. Trimming stripped 5 bases from V and 1 base from J, with 9 bases between. CDR1 is MNHEY and CDR2 is SVGEGT in the germline V gene. The CDR3 length is 14 residues. CDR3: CASSISLSYNEQFF. The CDR3 DNA is TGTGCCAGCAGTATAAGTCTATCCTACAATGAGCAGTTCTTC.

The CDR3 DNA follows: TGTGCCAGCAGTGTGGGAACCGGGACACCCGCTTTCTTT. As protein: CASSVGTGTPAFF. V usage is TRBV6-4 and J usage is TRBJ1-1; D is perhaps TRBD1 (6 bases). Trimming stripped 4 bases from V and 11 bases from J, with 17 bases between. Germline CDR1 MRHNA, CDR2 SNTAGT. CDR3 length: 13 amino acids.

This clonotype came up many times. The J gene is TRBJ1-1, the V gene TRBV5-1; TRBD1 matches 7 bases. The CDR3 has 14 amino acids. Trimming at V came to 7 bases and at J to 1 base, leaving 7 bases not matched to a gene. Germline V lookup: CDR1 SGHRS, CDR2 YFSETQ. The CDR3 region has the DNA TGCGCCAGCCGTTGGGACAGCCGGAACACTGAAGCTTTCTTT. Protein sequence: CASRWDSRNTEAFF. The complete variable domain, with remaining parts taken from reference TRBV5-1 and TRBJ1-1, reads KAGVTQTPRYLIKTRGQQVTLSCSPISGHRSVSWYQQTPGQGLQFLFEYFSETQRNKGNFPGRFSGRQFSNSRSEMNVSTLELGDSALYLCASRWDSRNTEAFFGQGTRLTVV.

In this sample, this clonotype turned up many times. This sequence joins TRBV10-3 and TRBJ2-3, with D unclear. The germline V gene has CDR1 ENHRY and CDR2 SYGVKD. The CDR3 extends over 15 amino acids. Between the trimmed V and J ends, which lost 3 bases and 0 bases, there was a span of 10 bases. The CDR3 is CAISEGRESTDTQYF. The CDR3, as DNA: TGTGCCATCAGTGAAGGAAGGGAAAGCACAGATACGCAGTATTTT.

This clonotype was counted only a few times. The V gene is TRBV24-1, the J gene TRBJ2-5; D unclear. Per the germline V gene, CDR1 is KGHDR and CDR2 is SFDVKD. CDR3 length equals 13 residues. Trimming cost V 4 bases and J 1 base, with 6 bases left between them. CDR3 DNA sequence: TGTGCCACCAGTGAACCCGGCCAAGAGACCCAGTACTTC. It translates to CATSEPGQETQYF.

The table lists this clonotype with many counts. This rearrangement joins TRBV5-1 to TRBJ1-1; TRBD1 is a possible D gene (5 bases). There are 15 residues in the CDR3. V dropped 0 bases and J dropped 1 base, with 10 bases sitting between them. Looked up from germline, CDR1 is SGHRS and CDR2 is YFSETQ. CDR3 residues: CASSLDAGPNTEAFF. The CDR3 bases are TGCGCCAGCAGCTTGGATGCGGGGCCGAACACTGAAGCTTTCTTT.

Comments on this clonotype: Being one base from a much bigger clone, this may be a read error. The chain combines TRBV6-2 or TRBV6-3 with TRBJ2-5, with D perhaps matching TRBD2 (5 bases). This CDR3 is 16 amino acids long. Between the trimmed V and J ends, which lost 7 bases and 2 bases, there was a span of 20 bases. The germline gives CDR1 MNHEY, CDR2 SVGEGT. CDR3 sequence (DNA): TGTGCCAGCACGAGGTGGAGGTACCTAACACAAGAGACCCAGTACTTC. Residues: CASTRWRYLTQETQYF.

This clonotype was seen repeatedly, ten times or more. The chain carries TRBV24-1 and TRBJ2-1, with a weak D call TRBD2 (5 bases). The V end lost 2 bases, the J end lost 2 bases, and 9 bases lay between the germline ends. Germline V gene sequence: CDR1 KGHDR, CDR2 SFDVKD. The CDR3 sequence is 15 residues long. CDR3 in amino acids: CATSDYGVPYNEQFF. The DNA for the CDR3 is TGTGCCACCAGTGATTACGGGGTTCCCTACAATGAGCAGTTCTTC.

As to this clonotype: Just one base apart from a much larger clone, this may be a read error. This rearrangement joins TRBV5-1 to TRBJ1-1, with D hard to call. From germline, CDR1 is SGHRS and CDR2 YFSETQ. This CDR3 is 15 amino acids long. The CDR3 region has the DNA TGCGCCAGCAGCTTGGCCGGCACTTTGAACGCTGAAGCTTTCTTT. Translating it yields CASSLAGTLNAEAFF.

This sequence joins TRBV5-1 and TRBJ1-3; 7 bases are a match to TRBD1. The germline CDR1 and CDR2 sequences are SGHRS and YFSETQ. The CDR3 sequence is 14 residues long. Trimming removed 2 bases from V and 3 bases from J; junction bases left unmatched: 2. The CDR3 spells CASSFQGDGNTIYF. CDR3 nucleotide sequence: TGCGCCAGCAGCTTCCAGGGGGATGGAAACACCATATATTTT. The entire variable domain, with the rest obtained from reference TRBV5-1 and TRBJ1-3, is as follows: KAGVTQTPRYLIKTRGQQVTLSCSPISGHRSVSWYQQTPGQGLQFLFEYFSETQRNKGNFPGRFSGRQFSNSRSEMNVSTLELGDSALYLCASSFQGDGNTIYFGEGSWLTVV.

The table lists this clonotype with a few counts. A much larger clone differs from this one at a single base, so this may be a read error. J is TRBJ2-7 and V is TRBV2; tentative D call: TRBD2 (6 bases). Germline V CDR1 and CDR2: SNHLY, FYNNEI. The CDR3 covers 13 residues. The CDR3 DNA is TGTGCCAGCAAGGCTAGCGCTACCTACGAGCTGTACTTC. It codes for CASKASATYELYF.

Many counts were recorded for this clonotype. J is TRBJ1-1 and V is TRBV18; the D gene is possibly TRBD1 (6 bases). Germline V lookup: CDR1 KGHSH, CDR2 LQKENI. The CDR3 contains 14 residues. The ends were cut back, 10 bases at V and 3 bases at J, with 18 bases in the middle. CDR3 sequence: CAIKRGAADTEAFF. For the CDR3, the DNA is TGTGCCATCAAAAGGGGGGCCGCGGACACTGAAGCTTTCTTT.

This clonotype has at least ten counts. The chain has TRBV29-1 and TRBJ2-3, with a possible D match to TRBD1 (6 bases). Trimming took off 4 bases at V and 0 bases at J, with 14 bases between the two ends. CDR3 length: 15 amino acids. Germline V gene data show CDR1 as SQVTM and CDR2 as ANQGSEA. The CDR3, as DNA: TGCAGCGTTGGAGCTTGGGGGCGCAGCACAGATACGCAGTATTTT. Its translation: CSVGAWGRSTDTQYF.

This clonotype was seen at least ten times. The chain links TRBV29-1 to TRBJ2-1, with 7 bases fitting TRBD1. From germline, CDR1 is SQVTM and CDR2 ANQGSEA. The CDR3 length is 18 residues. V lost 7 bases, J lost 0 bases, and 18 bases stayed unmatched. The chain's CDR3 is CSGTGVQGSSRSYNEQFF. The CDR3 DNA sequence: TGCAGCGGGACCGGAGTACAGGGGTCCAGCCGCTCCTACAATGAGCAGTTCTTC.

This clonotype was counted a few times. This chain joins TRBV5-1 and TRBJ2-5, with D unclear. Germline CDR1 and CDR2: SGHRS and YFSETQ. Trimming pared 4 bases from V and 9 bases from J, leaving 16 bases between. The CDR3 is 13 amino acids. The CDR3: CASSVLVGEAQYF. In nucleotides, the CDR3 is TGCGCCAGCAGCGTCCTAGTGGGTGAGGCCCAGTACTTC.

This clonotype was observed at least ten times. The V gene is TRBV2, the J gene TRBJ1-1, with D unclear. Per germline, CDR1 SNHLY and CDR2 FYNNEI. The CDR3 is 10 amino acids. Trimming left V 6 bases short and J 4 bases short, with 3 bases between. The CDR3 reads CASRATEAFF. CDR3 bases: TGTGCCAGCAGGGCCACTGAAGCTTTCTTT.

The chain couples TRBV9 to TRBJ2-2, with TRBD2 identical over 9 bases. Losses at the gene ends were 3 bases for V and 6 bases for J; bases not matched to a gene: 6. This CDR3 is built from 15 residues. CDR1 and CDR2 (germline): SGDLS, YYNGEE. CDR3 residues: CASSEGTSWSGELFF. Here the CDR3 DNA reads TGTGCCAGCAGCGAGGGGACTAGCTGGTCCGGGGAGCTGTTTTTT.